The present entry profiles one T cell receptor beta chain with its context. Its antigen is not identified. Clones were sequenced by immunoSEQ multiplex PCR, and TCRdb holds only the in-frame ones, with some missing. Found here are more than 100,000 clones, roughly 86% of them singletons; the top ten hold approximately 1.5%. The source of the sample is a study of cytomegalovirus exposure and HLA in healthy donors. Study details: Later, an analysis reported that the roughly 120 validation repertoires had used the same platform as the approximately 630 first-cohort repertoires.

Study-wide results and caveats: As was reported, the classifier diagnosed cytomegalovirus status with high specificity and sensitivity. The study flagged around 150 TCR beta chains as cytomegalovirus-associated. Within the 100 to 150 validation repertoires, first-cohort TCR clusters tended to co-occur, according to a later analysis.

Sample: PBMCs. This sequence was found in a young man in good health and CMV-seronegative.

CDR3 in amino acids: CASSQESNYGYTF. CDR3 coding DNA: TGTGCCAGCAGCCAGGAATCTAACTATGGCTACACCTTC. The chain links TRBV7-2 to TRBJ1-2; D is unclear. This CDR3 has 13 amino acids. V lost 5 bases and J lost 0, with 7 bases in between. Germline CDR1 is SGHTA and CDR2 is FQGNSA.